The clone carrying this TCR beta chain has only one observation. This CDR3 has 15 residues. Germline loops: CDR1 SGHVS, CDR2 FQNEAQ. Losses at the gene ends were 2 bases for V and 8 bases for J; bases not matched to a gene: 3. The repertoire was sequenced with immunoSEQ multiplex PCR; TCRdb's copy has only in-frame clones and lacks some. The table shows around 95,000 clones, with about 91% occurring only once. The data originate from a study of T cell changes during pregnancy in multiple sclerosis. The material was peripheral blood, obtained after pregnancy. The rearrangement uses TRBV7-8 and TRBJ2-1, with 13 bases fitting TRBD2. This receptor was taken from a female donor in good health, enrolled as a control in a pregnancy study. The CDR3 DNA reads TGTGCCAGCAGCTTAACTAGCGGGGGGGCAGATGAGCAGTTCTTC. Protein product: CASSLTSGGADEQFF.